The 8 T cell receptor beta chains in this list originate from one sample, sequenced in a study of Graves' ophthalmopathy and Graves' hyperthyroidism listed by TCRdb under 2018. Sequencing was carried out with an Illumina HiSeq 2000. TCR beta CDR3 regions were amplified from RNA transcripts for repertoire sequencing. HTBI primers and the Qiagen OneStep RT-PCR kit were used in a first-round RT-PCR, which was followed by a second-round multiplex PCR, size selection and purification. Starting from the raw public reads, TCRdb applied fastp trimming at Q25, assembled clones with MiXCR and retained in-frame beta chains. Records with the same CDR3 protein are collapsed into one entry carrying the most frequent genes and DNA. The sample includes about 400,000 distinct CDR3 sequences, with about 16% observed a single time. The top ten clones comprise around 1.6% of the sample. The specimen sequenced was peripheral blood. The source of these receptors is a woman aged 18 to 35 with Graves' ophthalmopathy. Donor details come from another sample of the same person, matched by shared clones.

This clonotype was found many times. The V gene is TRBV27, the J gene TRBJ1-2; D possibly corresponds to TRBD1 (6 bases). Trimming took 7 bases from V and 0 from J, leaving 21 bases between them. CDR1 and CDR2 (germline): MNHEY, SMNVEV (reference sequence). This CDR3 is 17 amino acids long. The DNA of the CDR3 is TGTGCCAGCACAACCCGACGCCGGGGGGCCTCTAACTATGGCTACACCTTC. Its translation is CASTTRRRGASNYGYTF.

This clonotype was counted at least ten times. The chain employs TRBV7-9 and TRBJ2-7; D gene ambiguous. This CDR3 region has 12 residues. The V end lost 6 bases, the J end lost 5 bases, and 11 bases lay between the germline ends. Germline values: CDR1 SEHNR, CDR2 FQNEAQ (reference sequence). The CDR3 nucleotides are TGTGCCAGCAGAACCGACATAGACGAGCAGTACTTC. This gives the protein CASRTDIDEQYF.

The sample holds many counts of this clonotype. The V gene is TRBV2, the J gene TRBJ1-1; 8 bases align to TRBD1. V shed 6 bases and J 4 bases; nucleotides not matched to a gene: 10. The CDR3 is 15 residues long. The germline V gene has CDR1 SNHLY and CDR2 FYNNEI. Here the CDR3 DNA reads TGTGCCAGCAGGGTACAGGGGGTAGGGAGCACTGAAGCTTTCTTT. It encodes CASRVQGVGSTEAFF.

The chain links TRBV20-1 to TRBJ2-2; 9 bases are shared with TRBD1. V lost 6 bases and J lost 4; bases outside the gene matches: 3. Per germline, CDR1 DFQATT and CDR2 SNEGSKA (reference sequence). The CDR3 loop spans 13 amino acids. The CDR3 is CSARTGATGELFF. For the CDR3, the DNA is TGCAGTGCCAGGACAGGGGCCACCGGGGAGCTGTTTTTT.

This clonotype was detected many times. The V gene is TRBV12-3 or TRBV12-4, the J gene TRBJ1-3, with TRBD1 identical over 8 bases. CDR3 length equals 11 residues. The junction had 0 bases not matched to a gene; V was cut back by 4 bases and J by 10 bases. The DNA of the CDR3 is TGTGCCAGCAGTTACAGGGGGACCATATATTTT. Translating it yields CASSYRGTIYF.

This clonotype was observed at least ten times. The chain combines TRBV6-5 with TRBJ1-4, with 8 bases matching TRBD1. This CDR3 region has 16 residues. Germline assignment: CDR1 MNHEY and CDR2 SVGAGI. The ends lost 2 bases at V and 7 bases at J; junction bases unmatched: 9. The CDR3 loop reads CASSYGGQGETEKLFF. The CDR3 DNA is TGTGCCAGCAGTTACGGCGGACAGGGTGAGACTGAAAAACTGTTTTTT.

At least ten counts were recorded for this clonotype. This chain links TRBV7-9 with TRBJ2-7; D is unresolved. V was cut by 1 base and J by 0 bases, with 16 bases left in between. Germline CDR1 is SEHNR and CDR2 is FQNEAQ (reference sequence). The CDR3 has 17 residues. The CDR3 DNA is TGTGCCAGCAGCTTAGTATCCCTGGACGGAAGCTCCTACGAGCAGTACTTC. This encodes CASSLVSLDGSSYEQYF.

In this sample, this clonotype turned up many times. The chain has TRBV27 and TRBJ1-6; D remains unclear. The CDR3 has 16 amino acids. V shed 2 bases and J shed 3 bases, with 11 bases lying between them. Germline assignment: CDR1 MNHEY and CDR2 SMNVEV (reference sequence). The CDR3 sequence: CASSLRQELYNSPLHF. The CDR3 nucleotides are TGTGCCAGCAGTTTACGGCAGGAGCTCTATAATTCACCCCTCCACTTT.